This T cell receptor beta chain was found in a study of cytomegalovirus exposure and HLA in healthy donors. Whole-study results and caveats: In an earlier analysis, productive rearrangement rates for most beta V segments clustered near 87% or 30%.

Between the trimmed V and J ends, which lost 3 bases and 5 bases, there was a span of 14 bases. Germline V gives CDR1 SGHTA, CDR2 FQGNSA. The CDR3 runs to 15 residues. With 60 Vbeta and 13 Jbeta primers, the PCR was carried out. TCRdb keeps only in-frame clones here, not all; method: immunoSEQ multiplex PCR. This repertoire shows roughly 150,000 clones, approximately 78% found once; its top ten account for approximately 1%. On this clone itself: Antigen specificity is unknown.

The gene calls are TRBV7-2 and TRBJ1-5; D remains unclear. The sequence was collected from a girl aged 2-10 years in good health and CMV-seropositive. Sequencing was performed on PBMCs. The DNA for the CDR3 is TGTGCCAGCAGCTTCACAGTGACCCCAGATCAGCCCCAGCATTTT. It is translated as CASSFTVTPDQPQHF. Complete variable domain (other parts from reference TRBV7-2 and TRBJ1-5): GAGVSQSPSNKVTEKGKDVELRCDPISGHTALYWYRQSLGQGLEFLIYFQGNSAPDKSGLPSDRFSAERTGGSVSTLTIQRTQQEDSAVYLCASSFTVTPDQPQHFGDGTRLSIL.